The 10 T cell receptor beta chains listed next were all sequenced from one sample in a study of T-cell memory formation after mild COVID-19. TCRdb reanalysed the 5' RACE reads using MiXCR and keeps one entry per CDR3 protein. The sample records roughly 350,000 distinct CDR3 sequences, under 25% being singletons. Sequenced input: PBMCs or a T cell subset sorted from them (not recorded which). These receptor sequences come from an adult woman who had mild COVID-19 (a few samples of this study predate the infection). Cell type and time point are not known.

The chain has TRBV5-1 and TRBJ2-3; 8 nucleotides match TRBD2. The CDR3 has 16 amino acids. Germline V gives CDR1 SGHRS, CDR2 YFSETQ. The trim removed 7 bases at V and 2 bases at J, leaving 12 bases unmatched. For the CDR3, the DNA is TGCGCCAGCGGCACAGGGACTAGGCCTTACACAGATACGCAGTATTTT. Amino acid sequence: CASGTGTRPYTDTQYF.

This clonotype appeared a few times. CDR3 in DNA: TGTGCCAGCAGCCAAGACACAGGTAGCTCCTACGAGCAGTACTTC. Translation: CASSQDTGSSYEQYF. The chain has TRBV3-1 and TRBJ2-7; possibly TRBD1 for D (5 bases). V was trimmed by 0 bases and J by 0 bases, leaving 9 bases between them. Per germline, CDR1 LGHDT and CDR2 YNNKEL (reference sequence). The CDR3 runs to 15 residues.

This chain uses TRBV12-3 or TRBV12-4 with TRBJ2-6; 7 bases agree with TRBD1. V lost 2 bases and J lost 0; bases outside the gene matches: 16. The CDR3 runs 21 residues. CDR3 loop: CASSLYHPGTAISSGANVLTF. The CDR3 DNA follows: TGTGCCAGCAGTTTATATCACCCCGGGACAGCCATAAGCTCTGGGGCCAACGTCCTGACTTTC.

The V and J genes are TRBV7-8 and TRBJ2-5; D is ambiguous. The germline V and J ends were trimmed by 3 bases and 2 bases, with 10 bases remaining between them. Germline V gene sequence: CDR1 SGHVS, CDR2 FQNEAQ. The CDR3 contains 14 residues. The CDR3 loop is CASSFDQRQETQYF. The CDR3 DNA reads TGTGCCAGCAGCTTTGACCAGAGACAAGAGACCCAGTACTTC.

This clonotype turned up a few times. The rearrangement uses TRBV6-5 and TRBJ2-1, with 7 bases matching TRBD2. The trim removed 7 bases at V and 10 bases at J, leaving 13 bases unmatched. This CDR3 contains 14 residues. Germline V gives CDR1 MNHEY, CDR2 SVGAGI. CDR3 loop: CASNEGGPGREQFF. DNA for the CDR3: TGTGCCAGCAATGAGGGAGGGCCTGGGAGAGAGCAGTTCTTC.

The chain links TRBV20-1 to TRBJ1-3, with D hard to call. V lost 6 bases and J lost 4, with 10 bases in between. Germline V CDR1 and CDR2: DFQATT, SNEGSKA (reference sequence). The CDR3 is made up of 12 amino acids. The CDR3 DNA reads TGCAGTGCCTGGACCCTAGGAAACACCATATATTTT. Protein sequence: CSAWTLGNTIYF.

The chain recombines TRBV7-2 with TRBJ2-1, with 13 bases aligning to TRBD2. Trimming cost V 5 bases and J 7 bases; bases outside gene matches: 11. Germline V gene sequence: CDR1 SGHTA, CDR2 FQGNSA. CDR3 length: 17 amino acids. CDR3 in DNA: TGTGCCAGCAGCCGAATGGCACTAGCGGGGGGGCTTAATGAGCAGTTCTTC. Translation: CASSRMALAGGLNEQFF.

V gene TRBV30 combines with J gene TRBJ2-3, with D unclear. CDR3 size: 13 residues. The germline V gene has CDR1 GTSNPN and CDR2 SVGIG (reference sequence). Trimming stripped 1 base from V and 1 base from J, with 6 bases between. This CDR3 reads CAWSGVGTDTQYF. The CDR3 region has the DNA TGTGCCTGGAGTGGGGTGGGCACAGATACGCAGTATTTT.

The CDR3 nucleotides are TGTGCCACGACGAAAGAGACCCAGTACTTC. Its protein is CATTKETQYF. This chain connects TRBV19 to TRBJ2-5; D is uncertain. The CDR3 has 10 residues. Trimming took 10 bases from V and 3 from J, leaving 6 bases between them. Germline-derived CDR1 and CDR2 are LNHDA and SQIVND (reference sequence).

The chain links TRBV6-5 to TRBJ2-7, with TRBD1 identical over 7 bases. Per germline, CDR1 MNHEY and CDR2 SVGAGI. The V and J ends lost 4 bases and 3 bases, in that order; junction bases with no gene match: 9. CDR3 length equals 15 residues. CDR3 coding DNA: TGTGCCAGCAGTTTTGCCGGGACAGCCTACTACGAGCAGTACTTC. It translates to CASSFAGTAYYEQYF.